The present TCR beta chain was sequenced within a study of cytomegalovirus exposure and HLA in healthy donors. Study conclusions and caveats: TCR beta V- and J-gene trimming, according to a later analysis, was linked to a missense DCLRE1C variant. Researchers reported that a few CMV-associated chains were confirmed in vitro as CMV antigen-specific.

Remarks on this clone: No antigen is known for it.

The V gene end was trimmed by 6 bases and the J gene end by 6 bases; junction bases not matched to a gene: 7. The CDR3 length is 13 residues. Looked up from germline, CDR1 is MNHNY and CDR2 is SVGAGI (reference sequence). PCR primers comprised 60 Vbeta and 13 Jbeta primers. Assay used: immunoSEQ multiplex PCR; TCRdb lists only in-frame clones, some missing. Among some 81,000 clones, more than 65% were seen once, and the ten largest hold 15% to 20%. This chain links TRBV6-6 with TRBJ1-2; 7 bases are shared with TRBD1. Sequenced: PBMCs. The clonotype comes from a woman between 40 and 50 years old in good health and CMV-seropositive. The CDR3 region is CASRKQGDDGYTF. DNA for the CDR3: TGTGCCAGCAGAAAGCAGGGGGACGATGGCTACACCTTC.